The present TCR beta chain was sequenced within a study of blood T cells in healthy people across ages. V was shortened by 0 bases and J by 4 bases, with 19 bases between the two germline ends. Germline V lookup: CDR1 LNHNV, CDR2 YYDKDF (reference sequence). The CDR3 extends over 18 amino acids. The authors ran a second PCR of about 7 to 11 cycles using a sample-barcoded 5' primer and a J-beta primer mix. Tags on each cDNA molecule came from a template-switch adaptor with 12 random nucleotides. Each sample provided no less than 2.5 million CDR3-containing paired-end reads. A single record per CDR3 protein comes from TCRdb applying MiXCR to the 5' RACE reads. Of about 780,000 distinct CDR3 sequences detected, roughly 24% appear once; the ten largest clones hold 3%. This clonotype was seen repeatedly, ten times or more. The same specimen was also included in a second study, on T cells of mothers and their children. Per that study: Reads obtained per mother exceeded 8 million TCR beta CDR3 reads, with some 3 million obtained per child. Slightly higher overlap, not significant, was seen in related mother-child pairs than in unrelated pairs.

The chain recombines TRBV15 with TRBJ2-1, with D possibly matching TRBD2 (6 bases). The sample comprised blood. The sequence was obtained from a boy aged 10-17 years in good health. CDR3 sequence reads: CATSRDDHPGRYYNEQFF. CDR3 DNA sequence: TGTGCCACCAGCAGAGACGACCACCCAGGGAGGTATTACAATGAGCAGTTCTTC.